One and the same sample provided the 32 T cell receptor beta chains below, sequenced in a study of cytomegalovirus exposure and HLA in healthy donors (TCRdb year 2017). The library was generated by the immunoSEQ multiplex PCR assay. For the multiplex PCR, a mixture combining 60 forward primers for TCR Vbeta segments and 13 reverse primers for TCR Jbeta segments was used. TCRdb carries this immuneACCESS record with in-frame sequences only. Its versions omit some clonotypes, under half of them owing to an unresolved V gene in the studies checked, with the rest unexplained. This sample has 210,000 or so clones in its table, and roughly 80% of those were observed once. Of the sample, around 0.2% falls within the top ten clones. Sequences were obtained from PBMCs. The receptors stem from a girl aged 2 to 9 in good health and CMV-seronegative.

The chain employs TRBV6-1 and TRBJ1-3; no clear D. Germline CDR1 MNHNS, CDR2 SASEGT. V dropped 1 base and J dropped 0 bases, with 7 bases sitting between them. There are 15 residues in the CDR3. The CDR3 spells CASSEGALSGNTIYF. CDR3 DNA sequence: TGTGCCAGCAGTGAAGGGGCACTCTCTGGAAACACCATATATTTT.

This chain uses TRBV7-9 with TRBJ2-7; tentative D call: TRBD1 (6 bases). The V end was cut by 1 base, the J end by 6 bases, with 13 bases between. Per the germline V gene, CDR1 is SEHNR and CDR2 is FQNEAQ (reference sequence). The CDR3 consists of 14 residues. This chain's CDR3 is CASSLGNDRTEQYF. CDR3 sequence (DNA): TGTGCCAGCAGCTTAGGCAACGACAGGACCGAGCAGTACTTC.

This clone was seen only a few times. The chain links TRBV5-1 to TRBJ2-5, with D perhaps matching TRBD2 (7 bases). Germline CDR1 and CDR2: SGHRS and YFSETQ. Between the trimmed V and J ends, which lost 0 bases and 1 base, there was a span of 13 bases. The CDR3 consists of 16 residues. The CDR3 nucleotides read TGCGCCAGCAGCTTGGCGGCGGGGGCCGTCCAAGAGACCCAGTACTTC. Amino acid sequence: CASSLAAGAVQETQYF.

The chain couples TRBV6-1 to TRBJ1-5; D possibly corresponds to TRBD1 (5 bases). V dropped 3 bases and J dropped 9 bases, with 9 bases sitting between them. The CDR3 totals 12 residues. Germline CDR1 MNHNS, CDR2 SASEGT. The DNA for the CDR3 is TGTGCCAGCAGTGACACCGGGGGGCCCCAGCATTTT. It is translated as CASSDTGGPQHF.

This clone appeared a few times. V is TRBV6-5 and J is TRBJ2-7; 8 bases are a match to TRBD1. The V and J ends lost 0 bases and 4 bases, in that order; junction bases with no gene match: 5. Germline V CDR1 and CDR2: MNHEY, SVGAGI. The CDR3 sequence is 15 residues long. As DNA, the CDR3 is TGTGCCAGCAGTTACTCGTGGCAGGGGGCTTACGAGCAGTACTTC. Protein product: CASSYSWQGAYEQYF.

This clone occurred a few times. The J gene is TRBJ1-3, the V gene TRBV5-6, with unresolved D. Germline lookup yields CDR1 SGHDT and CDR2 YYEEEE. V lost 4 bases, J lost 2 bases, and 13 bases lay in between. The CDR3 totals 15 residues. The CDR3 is CASSPPARAGNTIYF. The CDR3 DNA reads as TGTGCCAGCAGCCCTCCGGCGAGGGCTGGAAACACCATATATTTT.

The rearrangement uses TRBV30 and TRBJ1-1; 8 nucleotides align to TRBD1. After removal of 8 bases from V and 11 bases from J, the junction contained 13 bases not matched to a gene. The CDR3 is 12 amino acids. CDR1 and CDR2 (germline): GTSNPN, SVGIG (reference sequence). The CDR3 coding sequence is TGTGCCGGGGGAAGGCAGGGGGCTTTGGCTTTCTTT. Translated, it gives CAGGRQGALAFF.

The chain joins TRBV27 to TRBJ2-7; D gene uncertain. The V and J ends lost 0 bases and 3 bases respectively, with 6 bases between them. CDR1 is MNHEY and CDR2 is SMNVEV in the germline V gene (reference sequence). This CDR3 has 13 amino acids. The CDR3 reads CASSLSPFYEQYF. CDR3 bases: TGTGCCAGCAGTTTATCCCCCTTCTACGAGCAGTACTTC.

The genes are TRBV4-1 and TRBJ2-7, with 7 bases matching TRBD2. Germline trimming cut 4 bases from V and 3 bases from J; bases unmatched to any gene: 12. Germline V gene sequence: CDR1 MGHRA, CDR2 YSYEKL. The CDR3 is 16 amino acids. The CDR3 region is CASSLTFSSGVYEQYF. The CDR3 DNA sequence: TGCGCCAGCAGCCTAACCTTCTCTAGCGGAGTCTACGAGCAGTACTTC.

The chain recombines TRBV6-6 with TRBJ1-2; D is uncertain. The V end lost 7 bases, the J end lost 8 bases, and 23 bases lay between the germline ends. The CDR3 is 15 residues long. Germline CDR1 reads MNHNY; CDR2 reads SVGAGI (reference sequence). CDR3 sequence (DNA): TGTGCCAGCAACAACGCCGAGGGCTATCTGAGGGGCTACACCTTC. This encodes CASNNAEGYLRGYTF.

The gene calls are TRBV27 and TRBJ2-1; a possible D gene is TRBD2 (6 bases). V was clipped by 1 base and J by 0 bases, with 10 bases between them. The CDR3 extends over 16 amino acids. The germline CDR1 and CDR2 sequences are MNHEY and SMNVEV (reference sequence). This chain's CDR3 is CASSLLRGSSYNEQFF. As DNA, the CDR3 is TGTGCCAGCAGTTTATTGCGGGGTAGCTCCTACAATGAGCAGTTCTTC.

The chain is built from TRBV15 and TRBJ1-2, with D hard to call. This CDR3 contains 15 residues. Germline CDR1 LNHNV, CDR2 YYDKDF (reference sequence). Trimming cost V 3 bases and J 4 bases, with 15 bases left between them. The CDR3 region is CATSSLGGEGYGYTF. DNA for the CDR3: TGTGCCACCAGCAGTCTTGGCGGGGAGGGCTATGGCTACACCTTC.

CDR3 sequence: CASSFIQGAGGYTF. The CDR3 DNA is TGCGCCAGCAGCTTTATTCAGGGGGCAGGTGGCTACACCTTC. This rearrangement joins TRBV5-1 to TRBJ1-2; TRBD1 matches at 8 bases. The germline V gene encodes CDR1 SGHRS and CDR2 YFSETQ. This CDR3 contains 14 residues. V lost 2 bases to trimming and J lost 7 bases; unmatched junction nucleotides: 7. The whole variable domain, filled in from reference TRBV5-1 and TRBJ1-2, reads KAGVTQTPRYLIKTRGQQVTLSCSPISGHRSVSWYQQTPGQGLQFLFEYFSETQRNKGNFPGRFSGRQFSNSRSEMNVSTLELGDSALYLCASSFIQGAGGYTFGSGTRLTVV.

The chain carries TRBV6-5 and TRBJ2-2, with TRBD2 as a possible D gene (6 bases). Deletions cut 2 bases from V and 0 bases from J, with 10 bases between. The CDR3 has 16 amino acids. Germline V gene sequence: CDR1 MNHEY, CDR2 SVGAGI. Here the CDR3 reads CASSYGGTANTGELFF. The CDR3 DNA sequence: TGTGCCAGCAGTTACGGAGGGACCGCGAACACCGGGGAGCTGTTTTTT.

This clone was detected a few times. The CDR3 is CASKRGGNSNQPQHF. CDR3 nucleotide sequence: TGTGCCAGCAAGAGGGGGGGGAATAGCAATCAGCCCCAGCATTTT. The chain is built from TRBV6-1 and TRBJ1-5, with D possibly matching TRBD1 (6 bases). The CDR3 covers 15 residues. Looked up from germline, CDR1 is MNHNS and CDR2 is SASEGT. V lost 7 bases and J 0 bases, leaving 13 bases between the germline ends.

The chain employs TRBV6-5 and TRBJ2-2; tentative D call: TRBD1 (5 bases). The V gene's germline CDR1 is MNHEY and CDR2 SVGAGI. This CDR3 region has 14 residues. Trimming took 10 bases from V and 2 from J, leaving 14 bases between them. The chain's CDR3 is CATSKTANTGELFF. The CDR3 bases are TGTGCCACCTCAAAGACAGCCAACACCGGGGAGCTGTTTTTT.

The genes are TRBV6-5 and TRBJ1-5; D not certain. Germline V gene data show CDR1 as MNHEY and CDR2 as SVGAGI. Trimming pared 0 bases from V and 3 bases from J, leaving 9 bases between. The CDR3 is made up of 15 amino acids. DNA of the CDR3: TGTGCCAGCAGTTACTCACCCAGGTCCAATCAGCCCCAGCATTTT. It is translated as CASSYSPRSNQPQHF.

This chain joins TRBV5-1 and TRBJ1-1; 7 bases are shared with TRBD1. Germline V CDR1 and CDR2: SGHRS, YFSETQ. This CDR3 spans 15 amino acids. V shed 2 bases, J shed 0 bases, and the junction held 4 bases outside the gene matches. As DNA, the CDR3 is TGCGCCAGCAGCTTAGAGACAGGGATGAACACTGAAGCTTTCTTT. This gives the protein CASSLETGMNTEAFF.

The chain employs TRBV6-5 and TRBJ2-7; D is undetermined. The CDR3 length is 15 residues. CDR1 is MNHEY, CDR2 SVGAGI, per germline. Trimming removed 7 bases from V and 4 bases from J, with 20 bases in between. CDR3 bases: TGTGCCAGCACCCAAACCCCAGGTGGGTTTTACGAGCAGTACTTC. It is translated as CASTQTPGGFYEQYF.

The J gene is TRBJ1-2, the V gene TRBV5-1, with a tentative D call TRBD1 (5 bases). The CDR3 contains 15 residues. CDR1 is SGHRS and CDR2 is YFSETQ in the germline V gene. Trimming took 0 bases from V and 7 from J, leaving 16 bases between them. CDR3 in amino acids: CASSLAGLDIGGYTF. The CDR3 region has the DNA TGCGCCAGCAGCTTGGCAGGGTTAGATATTGGTGGCTACACCTTC.

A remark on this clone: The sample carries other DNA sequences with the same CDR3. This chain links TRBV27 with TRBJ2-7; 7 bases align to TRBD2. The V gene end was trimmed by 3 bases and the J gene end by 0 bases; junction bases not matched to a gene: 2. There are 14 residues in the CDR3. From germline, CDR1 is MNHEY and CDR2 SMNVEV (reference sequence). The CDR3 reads CASSFGGSSYEQYF. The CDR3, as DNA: TGTGCCAGCAGTTTCGGGGGGAGCTCCTACGAGCAGTACTTC.

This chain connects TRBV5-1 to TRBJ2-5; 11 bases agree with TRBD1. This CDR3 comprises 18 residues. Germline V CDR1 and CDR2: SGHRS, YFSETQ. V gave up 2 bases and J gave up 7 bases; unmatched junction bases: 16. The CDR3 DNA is TGCGCCAGCAGCTTTAACCGGGACAGGGGGTCGTGGTGGGGGACCCAGTACTTC. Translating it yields CASSFNRDRGSWWGTQYF.

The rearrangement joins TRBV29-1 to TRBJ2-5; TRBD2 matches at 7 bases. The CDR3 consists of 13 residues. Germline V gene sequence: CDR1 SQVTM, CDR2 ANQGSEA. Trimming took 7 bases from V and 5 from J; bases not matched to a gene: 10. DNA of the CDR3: TGCAGCGCCTCCGGGACTAAAGGGGAGACCCAGTACTTC. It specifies CSASGTKGETQYF.

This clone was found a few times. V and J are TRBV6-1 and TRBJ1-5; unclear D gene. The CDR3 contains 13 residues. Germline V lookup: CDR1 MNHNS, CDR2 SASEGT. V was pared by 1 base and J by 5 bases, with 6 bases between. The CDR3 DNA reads TGTGCCAGCAGTGAAGGGCTGGATCAGCCCCAGCATTTT. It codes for CASSEGLDQPQHF.

This CDR3 is CASSALGRGRGETQYF. The CDR3 nucleotides read TGTGCCAGCAGTGCCCTAGGTCGGGGTCGGGGGGAGACCCAGTACTTC. The genes are TRBV6-1 and TRBJ2-5; maybe TRBD2 (6 bases). The CDR3 covers 16 residues. Germline-derived CDR1 and CDR2 are MNHNS and SASEGT. The V end lost 4 bases, the J end lost 5 bases, and 20 bases lay between the germline ends.

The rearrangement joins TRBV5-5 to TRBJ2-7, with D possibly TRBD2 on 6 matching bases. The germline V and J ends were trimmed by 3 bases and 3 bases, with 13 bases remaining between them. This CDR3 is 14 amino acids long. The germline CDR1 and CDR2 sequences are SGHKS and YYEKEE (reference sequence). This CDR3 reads CASSYLGSYYEQYF. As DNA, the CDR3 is TGTGCCAGCAGCTACCTCGGGAGTTACTACGAGCAGTACTTC.

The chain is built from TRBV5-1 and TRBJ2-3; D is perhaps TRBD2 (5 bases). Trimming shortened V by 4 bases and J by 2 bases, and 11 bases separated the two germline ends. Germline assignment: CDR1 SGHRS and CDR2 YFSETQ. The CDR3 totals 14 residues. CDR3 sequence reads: CASSLSGYTDTQYF. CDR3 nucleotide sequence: TGCGCCAGCAGCCTGAGCGGCTACACAGATACGCAGTATTTT.

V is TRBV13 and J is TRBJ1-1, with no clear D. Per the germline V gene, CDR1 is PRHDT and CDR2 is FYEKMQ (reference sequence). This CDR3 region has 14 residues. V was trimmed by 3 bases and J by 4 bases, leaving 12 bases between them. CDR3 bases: TGTGCCAGCAGCTTTATGGGCATGAGCACTGAAGCTTTCTTT. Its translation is CASSFMGMSTEAFF. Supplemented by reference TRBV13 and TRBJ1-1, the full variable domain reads AAGVIQSPRHLIKEKRETATLKCYPIPRHDTVYWYQQGPGQDPQFLISFYEKMQSDKGSIPDRFSAQQFSDYHSELNMSSLELGDSALYFCASSFMGMSTEAFFGQGTRLTVV.

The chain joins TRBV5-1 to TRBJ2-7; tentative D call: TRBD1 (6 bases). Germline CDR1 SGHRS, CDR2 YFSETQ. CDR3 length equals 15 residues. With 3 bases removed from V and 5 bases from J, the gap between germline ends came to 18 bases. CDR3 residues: CASSSEQGFGDEQYF. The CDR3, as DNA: TGCGCCAGCAGCTCCGAACAGGGTTTCGGGGACGAGCAGTACTTC.

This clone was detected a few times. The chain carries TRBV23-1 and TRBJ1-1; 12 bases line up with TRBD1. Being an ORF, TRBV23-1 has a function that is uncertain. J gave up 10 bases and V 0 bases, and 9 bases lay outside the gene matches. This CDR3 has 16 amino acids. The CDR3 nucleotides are TGCGCCAGCAGTCAATCGCGGGACAGGGGGCGACTTGGAGCTTTCTTT. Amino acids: CASSQSRDRGRLGAFF.

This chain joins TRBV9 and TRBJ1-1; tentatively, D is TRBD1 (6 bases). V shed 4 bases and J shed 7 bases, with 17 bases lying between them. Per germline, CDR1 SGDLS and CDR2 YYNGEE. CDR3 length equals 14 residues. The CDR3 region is CASSPTGTFIEAFF. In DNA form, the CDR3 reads TGTGCCAGCAGCCCCACAGGGACATTTATTGAAGCTTTCTTT.

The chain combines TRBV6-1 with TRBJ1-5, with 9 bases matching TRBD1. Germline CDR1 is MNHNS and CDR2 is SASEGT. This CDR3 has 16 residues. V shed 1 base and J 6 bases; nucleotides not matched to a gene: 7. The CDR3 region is CASSEESQGASQPQHF. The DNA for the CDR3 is TGTGCCAGCAGTGAAGAGTCACAGGGGGCCAGTCAGCCCCAGCATTTT.